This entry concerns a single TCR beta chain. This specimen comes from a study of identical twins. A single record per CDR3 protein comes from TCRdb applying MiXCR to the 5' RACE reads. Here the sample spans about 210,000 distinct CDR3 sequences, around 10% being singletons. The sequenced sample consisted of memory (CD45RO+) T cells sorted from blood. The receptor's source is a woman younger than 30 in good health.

CDR3 DNA sequence: TGCGCCAGCAGCCCTAGCGGGACTGAAGAGACCCAGTACTTC. This translates into CASSPSGTEETQYF. The chain uses TRBV5-1 and TRBJ2-5, with 9 bases that match TRBD2. This CDR3 has 14 residues. V dropped 4 bases and J dropped 3; count of bases not matched to a gene: 4. Germline V gene data show CDR1 as SGHRS and CDR2 as YFSETQ. The whole variable domain, filled in from reference TRBV5-1 and TRBJ2-5, reads KAGVTQTPRYLIKTRGQQVTLSCSPISGHRSVSWYQQTPGQGLQFLFEYFSETQRNKGNFPGRFSGRQFSNSRSEMNVSTLELGDSALYLCASSPSGTEETQYFGPGTRLLVL.